Below, 5 T cell receptor beta chains from the same sample are listed, as sequenced in a study of T cell repertoires in ileal Crohn's disease. Sequenced by immunoSEQ multiplex PCR; TCRdb stores in-frame clones only, minus some. Of about 14,000 clones listed, 78% were seen once; the top ten hold about 4.5%. Sample: ileal tissue. These receptors all come from an adult with Crohn's disease.

This clone was counted a single time. This sequence joins TRBV4-1 and TRBJ1-6; D remains unclear. Trimming pared 3 bases from V and 0 bases from J, leaving 12 bases between. The germline V gene has CDR1 MGHRA and CDR2 YSYEKL. The CDR3 spans 17 residues. The CDR3 DNA sequence: TGCGCCAGCAGCCAGGGAGGTAGCCTCTCCTATAATTCACCCCTCCACTTT. Translation gives CASSQGGSLSYNSPLHF.

The chain links TRBV5-1 to TRBJ1-2, with D perhaps matching TRBD1 (6 bases). CDR3 size: 16 residues. V dropped 1 base and J dropped 7 bases, with 20 bases sitting between them. Germline CDR1 is SGHRS and CDR2 is YFSETQ. CDR3 in amino acids: CASSLSRGDRLSGYTF. CDR3 in DNA: TGCGCCAGCAGCTTGAGCAGGGGCGATCGGCTAAGTGGCTACACCTTC.

The CDR3 here is CASSLTGVTEAFF. The CDR3 region has the DNA TGTGCCAGCAGCTTGACAGGGGTCACTGAAGCTTTCTTT. This chain joins TRBV7-9 and TRBJ1-1; 8 nucleotides match TRBD1. The germline V gene encodes CDR1 SEHNR and CDR2 FQNEAQ (reference sequence). The length of the CDR3 is 13 residues. J gave up 4 bases and V 3 bases, and 1 base lay outside the gene matches.

V usage is TRBV4-1 and J usage is TRBJ1-3; the match to TRBD1 covers 11 bases. V was pared by 3 bases and J by 0 bases, with 10 bases of the junction left unmatched. This CDR3 is 19 amino acids long. The germline V gene has CDR1 MGHRA and CDR2 YSYEKL. CDR3: CASSHPGQGAPLSGNTIYF. As DNA, the CDR3 is TGCGCCAGCAGCCACCCTGGACAGGGGGCCCCTCTCTCTGGAAACACCATATATTTT.

The chain recombines TRBV6-5 with TRBJ2-7; 9 bases agree with TRBD1. CDR3 size: 13 residues. V gave up 7 bases and J gave up 6 bases; unmatched junction bases: 7. The germline CDR1 and CDR2 sequences are MNHEY and SVGAGI. DNA for the CDR3: TGTGCCAGCATAAGACAGGGGGGTGGCGAGCAGTACTTC. Translated, it gives CASIRQGGGEQYF.